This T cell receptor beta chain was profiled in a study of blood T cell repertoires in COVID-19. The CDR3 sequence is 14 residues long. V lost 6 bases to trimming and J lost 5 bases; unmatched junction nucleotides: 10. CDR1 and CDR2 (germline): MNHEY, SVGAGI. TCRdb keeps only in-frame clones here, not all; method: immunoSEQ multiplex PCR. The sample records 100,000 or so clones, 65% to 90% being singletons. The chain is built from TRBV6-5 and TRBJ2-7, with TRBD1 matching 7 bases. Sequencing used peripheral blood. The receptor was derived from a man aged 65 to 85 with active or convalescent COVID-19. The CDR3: CASSPRQGAHEQYF. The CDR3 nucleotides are TGTGCCAGCAGCCCGAGACAGGGCGCCCACGAGCAGTACTTC.